The source of this T cell receptor beta chain is a study of shared clonotypes between healthy human individuals. Notes on the study in general: Only blood was sampled, and tissue TCR repertoires likely differ from blood ones. A handful of donors showed sharing of approximately 5% of naive CD4 clonotypes.

Germline V gene lookup returns CDR1 SGHTA and CDR2 FQGNSA. V lost 1 base and J lost 5, with 20 bases in between. The CDR3 runs to 17 residues. The sorted-subset replicate PCRs were given about 210 ng DNA, which is about 30,000 T cell genomes. Some clones are missing from TCRdb's copy, which holds only in-frame ones; the method was immunoSEQ multiplex PCR. The sample yields 300,000 to 400,000 clones, about 74% seen once. For this clone: The antigen is undetermined.

The source material was memory CD4+ T cells sorted from blood. The subset here: CD45RA-negative fraction. The gene calls are TRBV7-2 and TRBJ2-5, with D maybe TRBD2 (8 bases). This TCR was sampled from a man under 40 in good health. This chain's CDR3 is CASSLGSGRQGGETQYF. The CDR3 DNA is TGTGCCAGCAGCTTAGGGAGCGGGAGACAGGGAGGGGAGACCCAGTACTTC.